Each of the 3 T cell receptor beta chains below was sequenced from the same sample in a study of T cells in localized non-small cell lung cancer. Some clones are missing from TCRdb's copy, which holds only in-frame ones; the method was immunoSEQ multiplex PCR. Here the sample spans around 20,000 clones, about 90% being singletons. Material: peripheral blood, obtained before any cancer treatment. These receptors originate from a woman between 35 and 75 years old with stage I lung adenocarcinoma.

The chain combines TRBV6-5 with TRBJ2-3; 11 bases match TRBD2. Per the germline V gene, CDR1 is MNHEY and CDR2 is SVGAGI. After removal of 5 bases from V and 5 bases from J, the junction contained 6 bases not matched to a gene. This CDR3 is built from 15 residues. The CDR3 DNA reads as TGTGCCAGCAGTCCTAGCGGGGGGCAGGGAGATACGCAGTATTTT. It translates to CASSPSGGQGDTQYF.

The chain joins TRBV5-4 to TRBJ1-4; no reliable D call. Trimming removed 8 bases from V and 0 bases from J, with 14 bases in between. Per germline, CDR1 SGHNT and CDR2 YYREEE (reference sequence). The CDR3 runs 15 residues. The CDR3 DNA reads as TGTGCCAGAAGTGGGGAGTGTGCAACTAATGAAAAACTGTTTTTT. It yields the protein CARSGECATNEKLFF.

The chain is built from TRBV6-1 and TRBJ1-5; tentative D call: TRBD1 (5 bases). V dropped 6 bases and J dropped 4 bases, with 13 bases sitting between them. The CDR3 has 14 residues. Germline CDR1 MNHNS, CDR2 SASEGT. As DNA, the CDR3 is TGTGCCAGCAGGCCGGGGCTTTTTAATCAGCCCCAGCATTTT. Amino acid sequence: CASRPGLFNQPQHF.